This passage covers 5 T cell receptor beta chains from one sample sequenced in a study of blood T cell repertoires in COVID-19. The data were produced by immunoSEQ multiplex PCR, yet TCRdb's version contains in-frame clones alone and is incomplete. The sample lists approximately 200,000 clones, roughly nine tenths seen once, with roughly 2.4% in the top ten. Sample: PBMCs or T cells enriched from blood (not recorded which). The origin of the receptors is a woman in her 40s with acute COVID-19.

This chain connects TRBV7-9 to TRBJ1-2, with 8 bases identical to TRBD1. The CDR3 sequence is 16 residues long. CDR1 and CDR2 (germline): SEHNR, FQNEAQ (reference sequence). The junction had 12 bases not matched to a gene; V was cut back by 5 bases and J by 4 bases. Here the CDR3 reads CASSPPGTGVPYGYTF. The DNA for the CDR3 is TGTGCCAGCAGCCCCCCCGGGACAGGAGTTCCCTATGGCTACACCTTC.

The chain has TRBV5-8 and TRBJ1-4; D is perhaps TRBD1 (5 bases). The CDR3 runs to 17 residues. V lost 3 bases and J 8 bases, leaving 23 bases between the germline ends. In germline, CDR1 is SGHTS, CDR2 YDEGEE. The CDR3 sequence is CASSSWGLVNQLEKLFF. In nucleotides, the CDR3 is TGTGCCAGCAGCTCCTGGGGCCTAGTAAACCAACTAGAAAAACTGTTTTTT.

V and J are TRBV18 and TRBJ1-4; 7 bases match TRBD1. Trimming at V came to 3 bases and at J to 7 bases, leaving 5 bases not matched to a gene. Per germline, CDR1 KGHSH and CDR2 LQKENI. The CDR3 is made up of 14 amino acids. In DNA, the CDR3 is TGTGCCAGCTCACCTGACAGGGCGAGTGAAAAACTGTTTTTT. Amino acid sequence: CASSPDRASEKLFF.

The chain recombines TRBV28 with TRBJ2-7, with 12 bases lining up with TRBD1. This CDR3 is 16 amino acids long. With 5 bases clipped from V and 5 bases from J, the junction kept 10 bases outside the gene matches. CDR1 and CDR2 (germline): MDHEN, SYDVKM. This CDR3 reads CASSLSLGQGAHEQYF. CDR3 nucleotide sequence: TGTGCCAGCAGTCTTAGTCTGGGACAGGGGGCCCACGAGCAGTACTTC. Using reference TRBV28 and TRBJ2-7 for the parts outside the CDR3, the full variable domain is DVKVTQSSRYLVKRTGEKVFLECVQDMDHENMFWYRQDPGLGLRLIYFSYDVKMKEKGDIPEGYSVSREKKERFSLILESASTNQTSMYLCASSLSLGQGAHEQYFGPGTRLTVT.

V usage is TRBV3-1 (or the pseudogene TRBV3-2) and J usage is TRBJ1-1; TRBD1 matches at 7 bases. CDR3 length: 15 amino acids. CDR1 and CDR2 from the germline V gene are LGHDT and YNNKEL (reference sequence). The ends lost 4 bases at V and 3 bases at J; junction bases unmatched: 8. CDR3 bases: TGTGCCAGCAGCCTACTATCGACAGGGCACACTGAAGCTTTCTTT. Its translation: CASSLLSTGHTEAFF.